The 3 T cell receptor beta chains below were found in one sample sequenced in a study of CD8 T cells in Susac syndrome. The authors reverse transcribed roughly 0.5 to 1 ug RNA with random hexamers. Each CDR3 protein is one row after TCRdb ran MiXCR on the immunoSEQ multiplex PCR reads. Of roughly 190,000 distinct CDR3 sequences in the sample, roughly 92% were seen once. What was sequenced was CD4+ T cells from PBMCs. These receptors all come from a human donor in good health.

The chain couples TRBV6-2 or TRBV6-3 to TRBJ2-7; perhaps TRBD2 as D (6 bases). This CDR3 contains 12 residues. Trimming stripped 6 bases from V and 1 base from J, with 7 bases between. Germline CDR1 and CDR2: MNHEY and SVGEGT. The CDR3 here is CASSRESYEQYV. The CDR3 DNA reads TGTGCCAGCAGCCGGGAGTCCTACGAGCAGTACGTC.

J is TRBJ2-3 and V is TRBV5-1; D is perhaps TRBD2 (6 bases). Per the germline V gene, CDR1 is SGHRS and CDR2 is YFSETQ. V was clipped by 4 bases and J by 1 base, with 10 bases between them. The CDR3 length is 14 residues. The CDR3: CASSGGVRTDTQYF. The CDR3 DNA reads TGCGCCAGCAGCGGAGGGGTGCGCACAGATACGCAGTATTTT.

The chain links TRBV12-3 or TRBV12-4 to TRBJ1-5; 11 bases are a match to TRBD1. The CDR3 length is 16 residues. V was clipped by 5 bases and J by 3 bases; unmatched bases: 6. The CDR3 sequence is CASSPGTGGHNQPQHF. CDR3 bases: TGTGCCAGCAGTCCAGGGACAGGGGGACACAATCAGCCCCAGCATTTT.